This T cell receptor (beta chain) comes out of a study of blood T cell repertoires in COVID-19 (dated by TCRdb to 2019 to 2021). In terms of the full investigation: Samples from collaborators originated in the United States, Italy and Spain and spanned both the acute and convalescent phases of COVID-19. The samples were drawn from two sources: the first 160 participants of the ongoing ImmuneRACE study, and 1,254 subjects contributed by 6 global collaborators. The prospective study material was composed of cDNA or gDNA derived from T cells, B-cell-depleted T cells, or PBMCs. Deeply sampled blood TCRbeta repertoires from subjects exposed to, actively infected with, or recovered from COVID-19 were included in the dataset. Nearly every sample came with metadata listing a de-identified subject ID, COVID-19 status, age in years and sex. The repertoires were released in a freely available public database intended as a resource for research on the immune response to SARS-CoV-2. Where available, HLA class I and class II types were obtained from metadata supplied by the sample provider rather than from assay-based typing.

TCRbeta CDR3 regions were amplified from genomic DNA by means of the immunoSEQ Assay, a bias-controlled multiplex PCR. Processing in the source paper ran as follows. The number of nucleated cells in each sample was estimated from the amplification of reference gene primers within the assay. To quantify the absolute abundance of each unique TCRbeta CDR3 rearrangement, sequence reads were collapsed and filtered. For each sample, productive Simpson clonality was calculated as the square root of Simpson's diversity index across productive rearrangements. TCRdb provides this immuneACCESS table in a form limited to in-frame rearrangements. Some clones are lacking; in checked studies, under half of them reflect an unresolved V gene, and why the rest are absent is not known. D and trimming come from the DNA, and the V and J calls and clone size come from that table. This sample lists about 65,000 clones; around nine tenths were detected once. 1.3% of the sample rests with the top ten.

CDR1 and CDR2 are read off the germline V gene as MGHDK and SYGVNS. The CDR3, cysteine through phenylalanine, is 14 amino acids long. The read is trimmed to its CDR3 DNA, 42 bases read in frame from base 1. Trimming removed 2 bases from V and 3 bases from J, leaving 10 bases between the germline ends. What the authors observed across the whole study: Clinical and demographic metadata were provided uncurated, with the amount varying by source and participant.

This clone has only one observation. Its binding antigen is unknown. The input lacks base qualities; no much larger clone sits a single base away. Collaborating institutions collected whole blood in K2EDTA tubes following their own protocols. For TCRbeta analysis, collaborators shipped samples as frozen whole blood, isolated PBMCs, or DNA extracted from either of those sample types. The source is a man in his 60s with acute or convalescent COVID-19. Sequencing was done on a sample of peripheral blood. The sequence links TRBV25-1 to TRBJ1-2; there is no confident call for the D gene. The nucleotides read TGTGCCAGCAGTGAAAATGTTGGCTACTATGGCTACACCTTC. The encoded protein is CASSENVGYYGYTF.